The 10 T cell receptor beta chains presented below share a single source sample, sequenced in a study of tumor-infiltrating lymphocytes in primary liver carcinoma. Extraction of RNA together with DNA used about 17-30 mg of unsorted bulk tissue. A constant-region primer served to make TCR beta cDNA from about 530 ng total RNA. Three nested multiplex PCR rounds of slightly modified ARM-PCR generated TCR beta libraries. The first two PCR rounds, roughly 9 cycles each, used TRBV1-TRBV30 forward primers and a C-beta reverse primer. TCRdb reprocessed the multiplex PCR reads via MiXCR and lists one record per CDR3 protein. Of around 190,000 distinct CDR3 sequences in the sample, around four fifths were seen once. Material for sequencing was tumor tissue from primary liver carcinoma. Every receptor here comes from a man aged 35 to 55 with primary liver carcinoma and hepatitis B virus infection.

Concerning this clonotype itself: A much larger clone lies a single base off, so this may be a read error. The V and J genes are TRBV30 and TRBJ2-7, with D tentatively TRBD1 (5 bases). V lost 5 bases, J lost 1 base, and 9 bases lay in between. Germline V CDR1 and CDR2: GTSNPN, SVGIG (reference sequence). This CDR3 has 12 residues. The CDR3 DNA reads TGTGCCTGGGAGGCAGGGTCCTACGAGCAGTACTTC. Translated, it gives CAWEAGSYEQYF.

This chain connects TRBV11-2 to TRBJ2-2; D perhaps matches TRBD1 (5 bases). V was clipped by 9 bases and J by 8 bases, with 19 bases between them. The germline gives CDR1 SGHAT, CDR2 FQNNGV. This CDR3 comprises 14 residues. DNA of the CDR3: TGTGCCAGTAGCACAGACTCGGACAATGGGGAGCTGTTTTTT. It is translated as CASSTDSDNGELFF.

The genes are TRBV4-1 and TRBJ2-2, with D possibly being TRBD2 (6 bases). Germline V CDR1 and CDR2: MGHRA, YSYEKL. V lost 7 bases and J 6 bases, leaving 15 bases between the germline ends. The CDR3 is 14 residues long. The CDR3 here is CASTGRGNSGELFF. CDR3 bases: TGCGCCAGCACTGGGCGGGGAAATTCCGGGGAGCTGTTTTTT.

V and J are TRBV6-1 and TRBJ1-6; 9 nucleotides agree with TRBD1. CDR3 length equals 17 residues. Germline V gene lookup returns CDR1 MNHNS and CDR2 SASEGT. Unmatched junction bases numbered 9, after V lost 2 bases and J lost 7 bases. CDR3 coding DNA: TGTGCCAGCAGTGAAACACCAGGGACAGGGCGGAATTCACCCCTCCACTTT. This encodes CASSETPGTGRNSPLHF.

Comment on this clonotype: No conserved phenylalanine or tryptophan ends this CDR3, so it is likely a read error. V and J are TRBV29-1 and TRBJ1-1, with TRBD1 matching over 9 bases. Germline loops: CDR1 SQVTM, CDR2 ANQGSEA. The CDR3 is 14 residues long. The CDR3 DNA reads TGCAGTATAGGACAGGGGTTGGGGATCACTGAAGCTTTCCTT. Encoded protein: CSIGQGLGITEAFL.

Comment on this clonotype: The junction differs from germline at one of its ends, possibly a read error. The gene calls are TRBV7-2 and TRBJ1-5; D is ambiguous. Per the germline V gene, CDR1 is SGHTA and CDR2 is FQGNSA. This CDR3 is 12 amino acids long. The CDR3, as DNA: TGTGCCAGCAGCTTCGGAAGTCAGCCCCAACAATTT. Its translation is CASSFGSQPQQF.

About this clonotype: Just one base apart from a much larger clone, this may be a read error. CDR3 DNA sequence: TGTGCCTGGAGTAAGAGCGGGAGAAGGGAGGCCCAGTACTTC. Amino acid sequence: CAWSKSGRREAQYF. The rearrangement joins TRBV30 to TRBJ2-5, with TRBD2 matching 8 bases. After removal of 2 bases from V and 9 bases from J, the junction contained 11 bases not matched to a gene. From germline, CDR1 is GTSNPN and CDR2 SVGIG (reference sequence). This CDR3 is 14 amino acids long. Full variable domain (missing parts from reference TRBV30 and TRBJ2-5): SQTIHQWPATLVQPVGSPLSLECTVEGTSNPNLYWYRQAAGRGLQLLFYSVGIGQISSEVPQNLSASRPQDRQFILSSKKLLLSDSGFYLCAWSKSGRREAQYFGPGTRLLVL.

As for this clonotype: The junction departs from germline at one end; a sequencing error may be responsible. The gene calls are TRBV6-5 and TRBJ2-5; TRBD1 agrees at 7 bases. The germline V gene encodes CDR1 MNHEY and CDR2 SVGAGI. There are 12 residues in the CDR3. CDR3 residues: CASSSQGENQYF. The CDR3 DNA is TGTGCCAGTAGCTCCCAGGGGGAGAACCAGTACTTC.

Remarks on this clonotype: One end of the junction fails to match germline, which may point to a read error. CDR3 bases: TGTGCCAGCAGTTTTATGAGAGGGGGGTCCGGGAAGCTGTTTTTT. It specifies CASSFMRGGSGKLFF. J is TRBJ2-2 and V is TRBV28; perhaps D is TRBD1 or TRBD2 (6 bases each). This CDR3 is built from 15 residues. In germline, CDR1 is MDHEN, CDR2 SYDVKM.

A word on this clonotype: Sequence at one end of the junction differs from germline and may be a read error. The rearrangement uses TRBV6-1 and TRBJ2-2; a weak D match, TRBD2 (7 bases). Germline CDR1 reads MNHNS; CDR2 reads SASEGT. The CDR3 has 15 residues. In DNA, the CDR3 is TGTACCAGCAGGAGGGGGAGGGCCGATGGCGGGGAGCTGTTTTTT. As protein: CTSRRGRADGGELFF.